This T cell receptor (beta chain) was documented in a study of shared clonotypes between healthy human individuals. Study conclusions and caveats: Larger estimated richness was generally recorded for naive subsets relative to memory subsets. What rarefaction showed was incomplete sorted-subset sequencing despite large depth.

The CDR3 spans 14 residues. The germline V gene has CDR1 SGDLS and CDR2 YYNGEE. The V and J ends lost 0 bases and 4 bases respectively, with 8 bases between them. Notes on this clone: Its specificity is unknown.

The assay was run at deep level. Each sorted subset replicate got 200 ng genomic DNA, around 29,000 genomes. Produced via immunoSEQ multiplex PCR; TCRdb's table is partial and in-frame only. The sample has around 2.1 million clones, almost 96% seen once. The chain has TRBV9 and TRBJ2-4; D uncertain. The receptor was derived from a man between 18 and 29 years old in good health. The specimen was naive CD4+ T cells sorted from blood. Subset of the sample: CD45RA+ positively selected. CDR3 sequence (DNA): TGTGCCAGCAGCGTAGCCGCAGCAAAAAACATTCAGTACTTC. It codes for CASSVAAAKNIQYF. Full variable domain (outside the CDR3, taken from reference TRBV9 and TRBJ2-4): DSGVTQTPKHLITATGQRVTLRCSPRSGDLSVYWYQQSLDQGLQFLIQYYNGEERAKGNILERFSAQQFPDLHSELNLSSLELGDSALYFCASSVAAAKNIQYFGAGTRLSVL.